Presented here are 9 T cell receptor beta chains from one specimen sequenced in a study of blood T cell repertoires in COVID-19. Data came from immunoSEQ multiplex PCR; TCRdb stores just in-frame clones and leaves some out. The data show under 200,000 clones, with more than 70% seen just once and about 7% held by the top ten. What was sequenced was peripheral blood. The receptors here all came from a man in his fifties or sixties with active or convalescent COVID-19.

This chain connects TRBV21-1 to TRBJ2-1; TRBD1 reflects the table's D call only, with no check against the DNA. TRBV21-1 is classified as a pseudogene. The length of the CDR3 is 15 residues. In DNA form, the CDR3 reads TGTGCCAGCACATTTCGGGACAGTGAATACAATGAGCAGTTCTTC. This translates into CASTFRDSEYNEQFF.

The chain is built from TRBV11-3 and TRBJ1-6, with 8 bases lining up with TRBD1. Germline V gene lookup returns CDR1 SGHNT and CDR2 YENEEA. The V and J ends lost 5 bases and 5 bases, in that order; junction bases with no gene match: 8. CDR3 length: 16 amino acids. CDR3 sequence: CASSPTMTGDNSPLHF. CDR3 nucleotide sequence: TGTGCCAGCAGCCCAACGATGACAGGGGATAATTCACCCCTCCACTTT.

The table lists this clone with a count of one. CDR3: CASSFDRVEKLFF. The CDR3 DNA reads TGTGCCAGCAGTTTCGACAGGGTTGAAAAACTGTTTTTT. The chain recombines TRBV12-3 or TRBV12-4 with TRBJ1-4, with 7 bases matching TRBD1. The CDR3 consists of 13 residues. The V gene end was trimmed by 3 bases and the J gene end by 7 bases; junction bases not matched to a gene: 2.

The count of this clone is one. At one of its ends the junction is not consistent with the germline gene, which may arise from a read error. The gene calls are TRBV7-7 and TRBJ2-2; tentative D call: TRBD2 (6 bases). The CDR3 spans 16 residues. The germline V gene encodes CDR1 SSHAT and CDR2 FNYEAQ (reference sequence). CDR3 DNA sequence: TGTGCTAGCAGCTTAGCCCGGGGGAAAAACACCGGGGAGCTGTTTTTT. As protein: CASSLARGKNTGELFF.

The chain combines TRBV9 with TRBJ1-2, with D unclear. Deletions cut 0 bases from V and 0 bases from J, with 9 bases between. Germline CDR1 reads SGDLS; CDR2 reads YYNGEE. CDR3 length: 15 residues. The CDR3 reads CASSVVGHSNYGYTF. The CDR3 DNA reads TGTGCCAGCAGCGTAGTTGGCCATTCTAACTATGGCTACACCTTC.

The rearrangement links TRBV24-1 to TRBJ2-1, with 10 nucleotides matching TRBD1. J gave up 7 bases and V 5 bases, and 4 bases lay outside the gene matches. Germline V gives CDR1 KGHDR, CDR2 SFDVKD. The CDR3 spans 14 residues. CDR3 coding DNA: TGTGCCACCAGTGGTCCGGACAGGGGGAATGAGCAGTTCTTC. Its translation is CATSGPDRGNEQFF.

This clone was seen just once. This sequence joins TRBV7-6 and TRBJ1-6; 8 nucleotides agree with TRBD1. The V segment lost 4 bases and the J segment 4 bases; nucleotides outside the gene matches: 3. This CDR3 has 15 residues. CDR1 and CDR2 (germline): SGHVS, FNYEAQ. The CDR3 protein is CASSSRQGYNSPLHF. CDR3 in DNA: TGTGCCAGCAGCTCCCGACAGGGGTATAATTCACCCCTCCACTTT.

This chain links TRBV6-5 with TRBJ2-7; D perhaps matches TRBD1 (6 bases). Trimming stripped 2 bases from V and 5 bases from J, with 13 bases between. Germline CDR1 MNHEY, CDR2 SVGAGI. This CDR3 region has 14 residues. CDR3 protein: CASSYMGRGDEQYF. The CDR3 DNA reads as TGTGCCAGCAGTTACATGGGCAGGGGAGACGAGCAGTACTTC.

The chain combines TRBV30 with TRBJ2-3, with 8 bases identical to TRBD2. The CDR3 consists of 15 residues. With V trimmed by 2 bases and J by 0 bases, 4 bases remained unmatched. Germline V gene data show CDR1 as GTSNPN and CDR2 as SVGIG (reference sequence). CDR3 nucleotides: TGTGCCTGGAGTCTCCGGACTAGCAGCACAGATACGCAGTATTTT. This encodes CAWSLRTSSTDTQYF.